These 10 T cell receptor beta chains share one sample of origin, sequenced in a study of CD8 T cells in Susac syndrome. Random hexamers were used to reverse transcribe the RNA input (roughly 0.5 to 1 ug). TCRdb re-called the immunoSEQ multiplex PCR reads through MiXCR, storing one row per CDR3 protein. The data show roughly 50,000 distinct CDR3 sequences, more than 85% seen once. What was sequenced was CD8+ T cells from PBMCs. These TCRs come from a human donor in good health.

V is TRBV5-4 and J is TRBJ2-7, with D possibly matching TRBD2 (5 bases). The CDR3 extends over 16 amino acids. V was pared by 2 bases and J by 6 bases, with 21 bases between. Germline values: CDR1 SGHNT, CDR2 YYREEE (reference sequence). The CDR3 DNA reads as TGTGCCAGCAGCTTACTGGGGAGCGGAAGTTGGGGCGAGCAGTACTTC. Its protein product is CASSLLGSGSWGEQYF. Looking up the rest from reference TRBV5-4 and TRBJ2-7 gives the full variable domain: ETGVTQSPTHLIKTRGQQVTLRCSSQSGHNTVSWYQQALGQGPQFIFQYYREEENGRGNFPPRFSGLQFPNYSSELNVNALELDDSALYLCASSLLGSGSWGEQYFGPGTRLTVT.

The chain combines TRBV6-5 with TRBJ2-2; D possibly matches TRBD1 or TRBD2 (6 bases each). Germline V CDR1 and CDR2: MNHEY, SVGAGI. Trimming stripped 5 bases from V and 6 bases from J, with 10 bases between. The CDR3 contains 13 residues. The CDR3 region is CASSGGGAGELFF. The CDR3 region has the DNA TGTGCCAGCAGTGGAGGGGGAGCCGGGGAGCTGTTTTTT.

The chain links TRBV29-1 to TRBJ2-7; 10 bases map to TRBD2. The CDR3 consists of 13 residues. Losses at the gene ends were 5 bases for V and 2 bases for J; bases not matched to a gene: 3. Germline V gene data show CDR1 as SQVTM and CDR2 as ANQGSEA. The CDR3 protein is CSVRTSGTYEQYF. CDR3 in DNA: TGCAGCGTTAGGACTAGCGGCACCTACGAGCAGTACTTC.

J is TRBJ1-1 and V is TRBV25-1; 11 nucleotides line up with TRBD1. Looked up from germline, CDR1 is MGHDK and CDR2 is SYGVNS. Losses at the gene ends were 6 bases for V and 4 bases for J; bases not matched to a gene: 13. This CDR3 is built from 17 residues. The CDR3 loop is CASSDLDRGLRGTEAFF. DNA of the CDR3: TGTGCCAGCAGCGACCTGGACAGGGGGCTAAGGGGCACTGAAGCTTTCTTT.

The J gene is TRBJ2-3, the V gene TRBV29-1, with 11 nucleotides matching TRBD2. J gave up 4 bases and V 8 bases, and 8 bases lay outside the gene matches. The CDR3 extends over 14 amino acids. The V gene's germline CDR1 is SQVTM and CDR2 ANQGSEA. CDR3 residues: CSLGLAGPSDTQYF. CDR3 nucleotides: TGCAGCCTCGGACTAGCGGGCCCTTCAGATACGCAGTATTTT.

The J gene is TRBJ2-1, the V gene TRBV19; perhaps TRBD2 as D (5 bases). The CDR3 is made up of 13 amino acids. Germline V gene data show CDR1 as LNHDA and CDR2 as SQIVND (reference sequence). Between the trimmed V and J ends, which lost 5 bases and 4 bases, there was a span of 9 bases. Here the CDR3 DNA reads TGTGCCAGTAGTGAGCGGATATACAATGAGCAGTTCTTC. Amino acids: CASSERIYNEQFF.

CDR3 residues: CASSQDWVATHTEAFF. CDR3 sequence (DNA): TGCGCCAGCAGCCAAGATTGGGTAGCGACTCACACTGAAGCTTTCTTT. V is TRBV4-1 and J is TRBJ1-1; D is ambiguous. The V gene's germline CDR1 is MGHRA and CDR2 YSYEKL. The CDR3 loop spans 16 amino acids. Trimming shortened V by 0 bases and J by 3 bases, and 14 bases separated the two germline ends.

This chain uses TRBV29-1 with TRBJ1-2; 8 bases are shared with TRBD1. Germline values: CDR1 SQVTM, CDR2 ANQGSEA. The CDR3 runs 14 residues. The V gene end was trimmed by 5 bases and the J gene end by 0 bases; junction bases not matched to a gene: 5. The CDR3 here is CSVTGGETNYGYTF. The CDR3 bases are TGCAGCGTTACAGGGGGAGAGACTAACTATGGCTACACCTTC. The full variable domain, its missing parts supplied by reference TRBV29-1 and TRBJ1-2, is SAVISQKPSRDICQRGTSLTIQCQVDSQVTMMFWYRQQPGQSLTLIATANQGSEATYESGFVIDKFPISRPNLTFSTLTVSNMSPEDSSIYLCSVTGGETNYGYTFGSGTRLTVV.

The V and J genes are TRBV3-1 and TRBJ2-1, with TRBD2 identical over 7 bases. This CDR3 comprises 17 residues. V lost 1 base and J lost 5; bases outside the gene matches: 11. Germline assignment: CDR1 LGHDT and CDR2 YNNKEL (reference sequence). Here the CDR3 reads CASSQAVGASGNNEQFF. The CDR3 DNA reads as TGTGCCAGCAGCCAAGCTGTCGGGGCTAGCGGCAACAATGAGCAGTTCTTC.

The rearrangement links TRBV28 to TRBJ2-1; TRBD1 aligns across 8 bases. The J segment lost 7 bases and the V segment lost 5 bases, leaving 7 bases of the junction unmatched. This CDR3 is 14 amino acids long. The germline V gene encodes CDR1 MDHEN and CDR2 SYDVKM. The CDR3 coding sequence is TGTGCCAGCAGTCTGGGACAGGTTGTGAATGAGCAGTTCTTC. It is translated as CASSLGQVVNEQFF.